The following is a T cell receptor beta chain sequence with its context. The target antigen is unknown. UMI-labeled 5' RACE TRB cDNA libraries were prepared from the cells. TCRdb processed the 5' RACE reads again and assigns one entry to each CDR3 protein, with no DNA. This sample contains some 130,000 distinct CDR3 sequences. This sample is part of a study of CXCR3-negative and CXCR3-positive naive CD8 T cells. Study outcomes and limitations: Memory CD8+ cells showed much lower diversity, while both naive subsets were comparably high. Between one naive subset and the other, surface CD5 was comparable, and TCR strength was inferred from TRB CDR3 properties.

The source is a human donor in good health. Some clones in this sample may be carry-over from other donors' samples. The sequencing sample was made of naive CXCR3- CD8+ T cells from blood. Subset denoted: CD45RO-CCR7+CD27+CD95- naive CD8+ T cells lacking CXCR3 (TNR3-).

The CDR3 reads CAWSDRDTSRTDTQYF. This chain uses TRBV30 with TRBJ2-3; TCRdb calls TRBD1, which cannot be checked without DNA. Germline V lookup: CDR1 GTSNPN, CDR2 SVGIG (reference sequence). This CDR3 is 16 amino acids long.